Given below is one T cell receptor beta chain in context. The sample holds a few counts of this clonotype. The clone's antigen remains unknown. Base-call qualities are not available, and no considerably larger clone is one nucleotide away. This specimen comes from a study of neurological immune-mediated disorders (dated by TCRdb to between 2018 and 2021). Regarding the complete study: Peripheral blood TCR-beta repertoires from patients with HTLV-I-associated myelopathy (HAM/TSP), patients with multiple sclerosis, and healthy controls were compared in the study using UMI-based sequencing. Alongside PBMC samples, the set of 106 TCR-beta libraries contained longitudinal samples, technical triplicates, and paired CD4+ and CD8+ T-cell subsets that had been sorted. The cohort included about 66 subjects: about 15 with HAM/TSP, some 35 with multiple sclerosis, and about 20 healthy controls. Findings and caveats that apply to the study as a whole: Across subjects, expanded clones never shared an identical CDR3 amino acid sequence, which suggests that the TCR-beta repertoires in every group were private. TCR clonal expansion was highest in HAM/TSP patients and lowest in MS patients, with MS patients falling below even healthy controls.

CDR1 and CDR2, looked up from the germline V gene (reference sequence), are GTSNPN and SVGIG. A distance of 10 bases separates the germline ends of V and J, which lose 1 base and 2 bases respectively. Reading from cysteine to phenylalanine, the CDR3 counts 14 amino acids. Only the CDR3 DNA stays, 42 bases, in frame from base 1. For unsorted PBMC libraries, 2 million PBMCs were used after storage in RNAlater at -80 degrees C until RNA extraction. Peripheral blood underwent Ficoll-Hypaque density gradient centrifugation to isolate PBMCs, which were then cryopreserved in liquid nitrogen. cDNA was synthesized by template-switch 5'RACE using a primer carrying a 10-nucleotide random unique molecular identifier by which each TCR transcript was tagged. Every sequencing run yielded over 180 million TCR-beta sequences covering 15-18 subjects. Total RNA was extracted with the RNeasy kit. The KAPA Real-time Library Amplification kit was used to amplify TCR-beta VDJ regions with primers for the TCR constant region and the 5'RACE anchor. Sample indexes and Illumina adaptors were added in a first PCR, and a second PCR then increased library yield. After purification with Ampure beads, the TCR product of roughly 650 bp was size-selected on a 2% E-gel SizeSelection system. Before pooling, libraries had their quality checked on a Bioanalyzer, their concentration measured with Qubit, and their quantity determined with the Kapa Library Quantification kit. Paired-end 2 x 150 bp sequencing of the libraries was performed on an Illumina HiSeq 2500. To increase sequence diversity, roughly 25-31% phiX was spiked into each library pool. The source study handled its data this way. The quality-filtered reads were processed with the UMI-based MiGEC pipeline, whose error correction step removed more than 90% of the raw TCR sequences. IMGT germline references were used for aligning VDJ genes, and each clonotype was defined as a unique CDR3 amino acid sequence together with its V-J genes. Clonal expansion, Shannon diversity, and CDR3 relatedness (CalcPairwiseDistances, ClusterSamples) were evaluated with VDJtools, and phylogenetic trees were built with CLCbio workbench. Expanded clones were defined as having at least 8 unique UMIs, based on coefficient-of-variation modelling across technical triplicates. The raw public data were reprocessed by TCRdb itself: fastp quality trimming at Q25, MiXCR clonotype calling, in-frame beta chains only. For every CDR3 protein sequence, its rows merge into one entry that carries the most common genes and DNA. TCRdb, not the original authors, processed these V and J calls. In all, the sample holds fewer than 25,000 distinct CDR3 sequences, and around 13% of those were seen once. In total, the top ten clones hold around 13% of the sample.

The chain couples TRBV30 to TRBJ2-3, with TRBD1 tentatively as D gene (5 bases match). The sequenced material came from PBMCs. The clonotype originates from an older woman with HTLV-1-associated myelopathy (HAM/TSP). The bases are TGTGCCTGGAGTGCAGGGATTTTCACAGATACGCAGTATTTT. Its protein product is CAWSAGIFTDTQYF.